Sequencing of this T cell receptor beta chain was carried out in a study of T-cell reconstitution after alpha-beta-depleted transplantation in children. As to this clonotype: Its target is unknown.

Study-wide results and limits: After one year, T-cell counts and TCRbeta diversity mostly came from new T cells. Several hundred expanded graft clones reportedly supplied alpha-beta T cells about two months after transplant. For some patients, TCRbeta diversity was high at day 60 because of recipient T cells and thymic progenitors that survived.

Trimming took off 0 bases at V and 5 bases at J, with 18 bases between the two ends. The CDR3 has 17 amino acids. Germline V gene lookup returns CDR1 KGHSH and CDR2 LQKENI. This sample's TCRbeta library carried unique molecular identifier barcodes. One entry per CDR3 protein, called by TCRdb with MiXCR from the PCR reads. The table shows about 590,000 distinct CDR3 sequences, with 10% to 15% occurring only once. The chain joins TRBV18 to TRBJ2-3; D could derive from TRBD1 or TRBD2 (5 bases each). The TCR originated in a male patient between 10 and 17 years old who had a stem cell transplant for acute myeloid leukemia, so the T cells may come from the graft donor. This specimen consisted of PBMCs, mostly from graft donor cells, obtained 360 days after TCRalphabeta/CD19-depleted stem cell transplant. The CDR3 reads CASSPPVVGVIIDTQYF. The CDR3 bases are TGTGCCAGCTCACCACCCGTTGTGGGGGTTATTATAGATACGCAGTATTTT.